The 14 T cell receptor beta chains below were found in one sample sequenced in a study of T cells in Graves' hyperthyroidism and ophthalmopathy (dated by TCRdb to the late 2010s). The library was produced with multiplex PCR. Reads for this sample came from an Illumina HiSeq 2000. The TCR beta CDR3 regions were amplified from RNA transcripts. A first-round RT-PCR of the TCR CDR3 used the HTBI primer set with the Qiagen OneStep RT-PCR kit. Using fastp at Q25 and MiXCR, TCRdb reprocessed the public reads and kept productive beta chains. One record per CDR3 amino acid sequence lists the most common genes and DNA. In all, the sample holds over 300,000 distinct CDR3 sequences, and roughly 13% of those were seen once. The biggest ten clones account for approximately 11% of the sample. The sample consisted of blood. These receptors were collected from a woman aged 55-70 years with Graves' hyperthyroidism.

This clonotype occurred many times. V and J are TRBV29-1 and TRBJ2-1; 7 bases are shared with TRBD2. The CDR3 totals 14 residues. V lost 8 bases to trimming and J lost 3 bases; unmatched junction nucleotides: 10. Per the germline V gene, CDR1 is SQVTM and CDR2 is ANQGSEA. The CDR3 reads CSSERGGSYNEQFF. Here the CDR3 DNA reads TGCAGCTCCGAAAGGGGCGGGAGCTACAATGAGCAGTTCTTC.

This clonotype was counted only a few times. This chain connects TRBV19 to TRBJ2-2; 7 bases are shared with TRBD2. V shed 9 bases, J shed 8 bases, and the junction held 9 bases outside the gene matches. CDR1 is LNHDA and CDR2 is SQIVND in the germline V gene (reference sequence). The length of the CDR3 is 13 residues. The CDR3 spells CASRTSNWGELFF. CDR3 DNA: TGTGCCAGCCGGACTAGTAACTGGGGGGAGCTGTTTTTT.

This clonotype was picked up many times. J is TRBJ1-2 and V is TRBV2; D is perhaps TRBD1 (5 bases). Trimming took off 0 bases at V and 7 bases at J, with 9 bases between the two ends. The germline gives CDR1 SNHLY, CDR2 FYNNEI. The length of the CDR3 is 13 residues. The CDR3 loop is CASSEALGGGYTF. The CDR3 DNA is TGTGCCAGCAGTGAAGCGCTGGGGGGTGGCTACACCTTC.

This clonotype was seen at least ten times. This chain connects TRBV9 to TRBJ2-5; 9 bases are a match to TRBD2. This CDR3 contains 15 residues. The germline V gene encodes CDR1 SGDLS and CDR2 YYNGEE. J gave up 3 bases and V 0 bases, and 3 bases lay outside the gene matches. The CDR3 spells CASSVGGLAKETQYF. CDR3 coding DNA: TGTGCCAGCAGCGTAGGAGGACTAGCGAAAGAGACCCAGTACTTC.

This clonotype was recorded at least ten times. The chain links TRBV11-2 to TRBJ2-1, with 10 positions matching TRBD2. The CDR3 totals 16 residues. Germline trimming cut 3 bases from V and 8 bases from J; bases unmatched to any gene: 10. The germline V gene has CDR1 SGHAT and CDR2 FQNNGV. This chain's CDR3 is CASSFWTSGRGDEQFF. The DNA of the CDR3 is TGTGCCAGCAGCTTCTGGACTAGCGGAAGGGGCGATGAGCAGTTCTTC. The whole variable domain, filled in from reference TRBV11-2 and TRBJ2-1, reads EAGVAQSPRYKIIEKRQSVAFWCNPISGHATLYWYQQILGQGPKLLIQFQNNGVVDDSQLPKDRFSAERLKGVDSTLKIQPAKLEDSAVYLCASSFWTSGRGDEQFFGPGTRLTVL.

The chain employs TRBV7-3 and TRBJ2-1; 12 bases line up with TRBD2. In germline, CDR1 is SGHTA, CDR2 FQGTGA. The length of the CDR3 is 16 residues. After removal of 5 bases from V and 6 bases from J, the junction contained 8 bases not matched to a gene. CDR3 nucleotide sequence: TGTGCCAGCAGCCGCCGACTAGCGGGAGTCCCCAATGAGCAGTTCTTC. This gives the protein CASSRRLAGVPNEQFF.

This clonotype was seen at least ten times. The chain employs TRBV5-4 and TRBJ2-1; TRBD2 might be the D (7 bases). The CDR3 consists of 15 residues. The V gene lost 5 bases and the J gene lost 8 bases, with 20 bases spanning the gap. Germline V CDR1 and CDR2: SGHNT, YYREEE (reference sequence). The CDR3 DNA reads TGTGCCAGCAGGGGGGCGGGGGCGGGAAGTTATGAGCAGTTCTTC. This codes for CASRGAGAGSYEQFF.

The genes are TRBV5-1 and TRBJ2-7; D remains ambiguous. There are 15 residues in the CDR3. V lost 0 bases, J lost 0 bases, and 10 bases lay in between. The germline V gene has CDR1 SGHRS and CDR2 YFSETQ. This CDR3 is CASSLEGRSSYEQYF. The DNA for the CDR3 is TGCGCCAGCAGCTTGGAGGGCAGGAGCTCCTACGAGCAGTACTTC. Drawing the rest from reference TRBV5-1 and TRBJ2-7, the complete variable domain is KAGVTQTPRYLIKTRGQQVTLSCSPISGHRSVSWYQQTPGQGLQFLFEYFSETQRNKGNFPGRFSGRQFSNSRSEMNVSTLELGDSALYLCASSLEGRSSYEQYFGPGTRLTVT.

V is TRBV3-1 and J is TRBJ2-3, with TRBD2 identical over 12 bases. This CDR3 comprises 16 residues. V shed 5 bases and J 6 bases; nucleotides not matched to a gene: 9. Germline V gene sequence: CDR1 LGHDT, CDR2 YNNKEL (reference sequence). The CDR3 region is CASSSPLAGGRDTQYF. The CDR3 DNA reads TGTGCCAGCAGCTCTCCCCTAGCGGGAGGGCGCGATACGCAGTATTTT.

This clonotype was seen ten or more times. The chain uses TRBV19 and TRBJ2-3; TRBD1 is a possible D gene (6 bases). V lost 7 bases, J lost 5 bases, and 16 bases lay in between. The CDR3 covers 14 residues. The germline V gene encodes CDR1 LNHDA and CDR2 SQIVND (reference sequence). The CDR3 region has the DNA TGTGCCAGTAAGGTGGTATGGGGGCAAGATACGCAGTATTTT. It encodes CASKVVWGQDTQYF.

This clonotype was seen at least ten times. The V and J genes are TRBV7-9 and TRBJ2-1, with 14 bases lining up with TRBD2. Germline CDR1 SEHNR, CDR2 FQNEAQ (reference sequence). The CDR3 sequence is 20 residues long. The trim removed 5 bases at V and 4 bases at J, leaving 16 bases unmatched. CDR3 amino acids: CASSPDPLTSGRARYNEQFF. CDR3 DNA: TGTGCCAGCAGCCCTGACCCCTTGACTAGCGGGAGGGCCCGATACAATGAGCAGTTCTTC. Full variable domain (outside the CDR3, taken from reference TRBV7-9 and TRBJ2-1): DTGVSQNPRHKITKRGQNVTFRCDPISEHNRLYWYRQTLGQGPEFLTYFQNEAQLEKSRLLSDRFSAERPKGSFSTLEIQRTEQGDSAMYLCASSPDPLTSGRARYNEQFFGPGTRLTVL.

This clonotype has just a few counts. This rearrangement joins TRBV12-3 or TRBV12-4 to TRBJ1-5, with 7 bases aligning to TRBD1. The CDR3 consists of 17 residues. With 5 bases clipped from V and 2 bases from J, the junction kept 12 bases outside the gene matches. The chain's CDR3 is CASSTRTGTLRNQPQHF. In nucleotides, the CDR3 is TGTGCCAGCAGTACCAGGACAGGTACACTTCGCAATCAGCCCCAGCATTTT.

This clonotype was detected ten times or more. In DNA form, the CDR3 reads TGTGCCAGCAGTTTCAAGGGGGGCAACTATGGCTACACCTTC. This sequence encodes CASSFKGGNYGYTF. The rearrangement uses TRBV12-3 or TRBV12-4 and TRBJ1-2, with a weak D call TRBD1 (6 bases). The CDR3 length is 14 residues. V was pared by 3 bases and J by 2 bases, with 10 bases between.

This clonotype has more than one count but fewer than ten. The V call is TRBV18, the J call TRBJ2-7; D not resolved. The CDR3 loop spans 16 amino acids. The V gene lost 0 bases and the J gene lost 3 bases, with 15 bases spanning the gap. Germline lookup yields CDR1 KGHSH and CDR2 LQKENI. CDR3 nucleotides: TGTGCCAGCTCACCACCGGGTAGGTCAGCGAACTACGAGCAGTACTTC. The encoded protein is CASSPPGRSANYEQYF.